Each of the 26 T cell receptor beta chains below was sequenced from the same sample in a study of CXCR3-negative and CXCR3-positive naive CD8 T cells. The authors made the TRB cDNA libraries by 5' RACE using UMI labels. TCRdb reanalyzed the 5' RACE reads, giving one entry per CDR3 protein sequence and no DNA. This listing includes tens of thousands of distinct CDR3 sequences. The sample consisted of memory CD8+ T cells from blood. The receptors originated from a human donor in good health. Some clones in this sample may be carry-over from other donors' samples.

The rearrangement links TRBV29-1 to TRBJ1-1; no DNA is available, so the TRBD1 call from TCRdb remains unchecked. From germline, CDR1 is SQVTM and CDR2 ANQGSEA. The CDR3 loop spans 15 amino acids. Here the CDR3 reads CSVEFPSGGVTEAFF.

CDR3 region: CASSPSGPSGVETQYF. The J gene is TRBJ2-5, the V gene TRBV5-1; lacking DNA, the TRBD2 call made by TCRdb goes unchecked. This CDR3 comprises 16 residues. The germline gives CDR1 SGHRS, CDR2 YFSETQ.

The rearrangement uses TRBV4-2 and TRBJ2-7; the TCRdb D gene call, TRBD2, has no DNA to confirm it. Germline assignment: CDR1 LGHNA and CDR2 YNFKEQ. This CDR3 has 19 amino acids. CDR3 residues: CASSQEISPAGGFSYEQYF.

This chain joins TRBV20-1 and TRBJ1-4. The germline CDR1 and CDR2 sequences are DFQATT and SNEGSKA (reference sequence). The CDR3 totals 15 residues. The CDR3 loop reads CSASGAPGMLEKLFF.

The rearrangement joins TRBV30 to TRBJ2-3; no DNA is available, so the TRBD1 call from TCRdb remains unchecked. From germline, CDR1 is GTSNPN and CDR2 SVGIG (reference sequence). There are 13 residues in the CDR3. The CDR3 protein is CAWSAGIGDTQYF.

The chain joins TRBV27 to TRBJ2-1; TCRdb proposes TRBD2, but this gene call is untestable without DNA. CDR1 and CDR2 (germline): MNHEY, SMNVEV (reference sequence). The CDR3 length is 15 residues. This CDR3 reads CASSWASGLDYEQFF.

The V and J genes are TRBV4-2 and TRBJ2-7; the TRBD2 assignment by TCRdb is unverifiable without DNA. Per germline, CDR1 LGHNA and CDR2 YNFKEQ. The CDR3 contains 16 residues. CDR3 amino acids: CASSQGEGLEVNEQYF.

The V and J genes are TRBV29-1 and TRBJ2-7; TCRdb returns TRBD1, unconfirmable since there is no DNA. Germline V CDR1 and CDR2: SQVTM, ANQGSEA. CDR3 length: 14 residues. CDR3 region: CSVGDRGDSYEQYF.

The chain combines TRBV29-1 with TRBJ2-2; TCRdb's D call of TRBD1 is untestable without DNA. The CDR3 contains 11 residues. The germline V gene has CDR1 SQVTM and CDR2 ANQGSEA. CDR3 loop: CSVRQLGELFF.

The chain couples TRBV7-9 to TRBJ2-5. Germline loops: CDR1 SEHNR, CDR2 FQNEAQ (reference sequence). This CDR3 has 14 residues. This chain's CDR3 is CASSLASTQETQYF. The variable domain in full, with the rest retrieved from reference TRBV7-9 and TRBJ2-5, is DTGVSQNPRHKITKRGQNVTFRCDPISEHNRLYWYRQTLGQGPEFLTYFQNEAQLEKSRLLSDRFSAERPKGSFSTLEIQRTEQGDSAMYLCASSLASTQETQYFGPGTRLLVL.

The V call is TRBV28, the J call TRBJ2-6. CDR1 MDHEN and CDR2 SYDVKM come from the germline V gene. This CDR3 is 15 amino acids long. CDR3 sequence reads: CASSSQFNGANVLTF.

V is TRBV27 and J is TRBJ2-3; TCRdb calls TRBD2, which cannot be checked without DNA. Germline CDR1 and CDR2: MNHEY and SMNVEV (reference sequence). This CDR3 is built from 19 residues. This chain's CDR3 is CATSIEPGLAGGLTDTQYF.

The gene calls are TRBV7-9 and TRBJ2-1. The germline V gene encodes CDR1 SEHNR and CDR2 FQNEAQ (reference sequence). This CDR3 contains 12 residues. The CDR3 reads CASSSTIGEQFF.

The CDR3 loop reads CASTQGNTGSTDTQYF. The V gene is TRBV2, the J gene TRBJ2-3; the D call of TRBD2 rests on TCRdb alone, since no DNA is present to check it. CDR3 length: 16 amino acids. The germline V gene has CDR1 SNHLY and CDR2 FYNNEI. The entire variable domain, with the rest obtained from reference TRBV2 and TRBJ2-3, is as follows: EPEVTQTPSHQVTQMGQEVILRCVPISNHLYFYWYRQILGQKVEFLVSFYNNEISEKSEIFDDQFSVERPDGSNFTLKIRSTKLEDSAMYFCASTQGNTGSTDTQYFGPGTRLTVL.

V usage is TRBV20-1 and J usage is TRBJ2-1; TCRdb's assignment of TRBD1 cannot be checked, as there is no DNA. The CDR3 extends over 12 amino acids. Germline V gene lookup returns CDR1 DFQATT and CDR2 SNEGSKA (reference sequence). CDR3: CSAPSSRGWQFF.

This chain connects TRBV4-3 to TRBJ2-7; TCRdb names TRBD1, which stays unverified in the absence of DNA. The CDR3 is 17 amino acids. Looked up from germline, CDR1 is LGHNA and CDR2 is YSLEER. This chain's CDR3 is CASSQDPQGVKTYEQYF.

This chain joins TRBV7-3 and TRBJ2-3; TCRdb selects TRBD2, and the lack of DNA leaves this call unchecked. This CDR3 region has 14 residues. CDR1 and CDR2 (germline): SGHTA, FQGTGA. The CDR3 reads CASSRGLAGDTQYF.

The chain has TRBV28 and TRBJ2-1. This CDR3 has 13 residues. Germline V lookup: CDR1 MDHEN, CDR2 SYDVKM. CDR3: CASSSRTSSEQFF.

This chain uses TRBV28 with TRBJ1-5; TCRdb's D call, TRBD1, is unchecked because there is no DNA. Germline V gives CDR1 MDHEN, CDR2 SYDVKM. This CDR3 comprises 13 residues. The CDR3 sequence: CASSQYRGQPQHF.

The V gene is TRBV7-9, the J gene TRBJ1-1. In germline, CDR1 is SEHNR, CDR2 FQNEAQ (reference sequence). CDR3 length: 13 amino acids. This CDR3 is CASSYPTRTEAFF.

The rearrangement links TRBV10-3 to TRBJ2-2; TCRdb indicates TRBD1, and absent DNA this call remains unverified. Germline V gives CDR1 ENHRY, CDR2 SYGVKD. CDR3 size: 16 residues. CDR3 region: CAISDPAGIDTGELFF.

The rearrangement uses TRBV20-1 and TRBJ2-1; no DNA is available, so the TRBD2 call from TCRdb remains unchecked. The CDR3 totals 14 residues. From germline, CDR1 is DFQATT and CDR2 SNEGSKA (reference sequence). CDR3 protein: CSARDRLASSEQFF.

V usage is TRBV12-3 or TRBV12-4 and J usage is TRBJ2-2. The CDR3 is 14 residues long. CDR3 in amino acids: CASSYRPPTGELFF.

This chain joins TRBV2 and TRBJ2-7; TCRdb names TRBD1, which stays unverified in the absence of DNA. Germline V gene data show CDR1 as SNHLY and CDR2 as FYNNEI. The CDR3 spans 15 residues. The CDR3 sequence is CASRTPETFSYEQYF.

V gene TRBV6-5 combines with J gene TRBJ2-1; there is no DNA to check the TCRdb D call of TRBD2. Germline CDR1 reads MNHEY; CDR2 reads SVGAGI. The CDR3 has 14 amino acids. CDR3 amino acids: CASSTREVHNEQFF.

The V gene is TRBV18, the J gene TRBJ2-7; the D call of TRBD2 rests on TCRdb alone, since no DNA is present to check it. CDR1 is KGHSH and CDR2 is LQKENI in the germline V gene. The length of the CDR3 is 14 residues. CDR3 amino acids: CASSLPGLAPEQYF.